This T cell receptor beta chain was sequenced during a study of Graves' ophthalmopathy and Graves' hyperthyroidism. General observations from the study: Distinction of ophthalmopathy from stable hyperthyroidism by a 13-signature model reached nearly 90% sensitivity and approximately 80% specificity.

In this sample, this clonotype turned up many times. Its cognate antigen is unknown. Amplifying from RNA transcripts, the study obtained TCR beta CDR3 regions. Second-round multiplex PCR followed a first-round RT-PCR using HTBI primers. A single record per CDR3 protein comes from TCRdb applying MiXCR to the multiplex PCR reads. This repertoire shows under 250,000 distinct CDR3 sequences, about a fifth found once; its top ten account for 43%. The study enrolled ophthalmopathy donors with moderate-to-severe activity, CAS ≥3, NOSPECS ≥4 and duration under 3 months. What supplied the PBMCs was approximately 10 ml of fresh peripheral blood. Material for sequencing was peripheral blood. The sequence came from a woman in her forties or fifties with Graves' ophthalmopathy.

The CDR3 coding sequence is TGTGCCAGCATATCGGCCAAAGCGGGAGACTTGTACGAGCAGTACTTC. Protein product: CASISAKAGDLYEQYF. The V and J genes are TRBV6-2 or TRBV6-3 and TRBJ2-7, with TRBD2 matching over 8 bases. V was clipped by 7 bases and J by 4 bases; unmatched bases: 15. In germline, CDR1 is MNHEY, CDR2 SVGEGT. This CDR3 is 16 amino acids long.